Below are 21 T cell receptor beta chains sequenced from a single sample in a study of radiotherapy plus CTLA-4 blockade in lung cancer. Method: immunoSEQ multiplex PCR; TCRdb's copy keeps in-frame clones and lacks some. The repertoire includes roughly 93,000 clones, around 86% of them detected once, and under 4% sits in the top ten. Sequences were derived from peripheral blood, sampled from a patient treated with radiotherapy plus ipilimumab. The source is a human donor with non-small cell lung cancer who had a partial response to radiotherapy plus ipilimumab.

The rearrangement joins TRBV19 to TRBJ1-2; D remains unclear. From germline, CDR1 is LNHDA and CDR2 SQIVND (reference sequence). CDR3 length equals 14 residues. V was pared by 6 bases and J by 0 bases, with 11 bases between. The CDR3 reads CASSLTYTNYGYTF. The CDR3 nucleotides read TGTGCCAGTAGCCTTACTTATACTAACTATGGCTACACCTTC.

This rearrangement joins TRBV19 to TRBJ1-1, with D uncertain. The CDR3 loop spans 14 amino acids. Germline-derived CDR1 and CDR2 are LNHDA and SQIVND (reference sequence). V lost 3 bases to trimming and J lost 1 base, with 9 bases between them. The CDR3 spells CASSISSGNTEAFF. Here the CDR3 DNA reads TGTGCCAGTAGTATTAGTTCAGGGAACACTGAAGCTTTCTTT. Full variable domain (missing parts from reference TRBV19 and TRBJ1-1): DGGITQSPKYLFRKEGQNVTLSCEQNLNHDAMYWYRQDPGQGLRLIYYSQIVNDFQKGDIAEGYSVSREKKESFPLTVTSAQKNPTAFYLCASSISSGNTEAFFGQGTRLTVV.

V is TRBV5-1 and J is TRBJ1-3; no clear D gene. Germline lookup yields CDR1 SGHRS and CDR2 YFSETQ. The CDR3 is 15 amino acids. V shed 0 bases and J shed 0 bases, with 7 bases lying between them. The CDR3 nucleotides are TGCGCCAGCAGCTTGGGCGGAAACTCTGGAAACACCATATATTTT. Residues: CASSLGGNSGNTIYF.

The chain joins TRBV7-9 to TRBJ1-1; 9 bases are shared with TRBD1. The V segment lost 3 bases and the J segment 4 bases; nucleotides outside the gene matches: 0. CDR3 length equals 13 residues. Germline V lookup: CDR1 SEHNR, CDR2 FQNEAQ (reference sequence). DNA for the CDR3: TGTGCCAGCAGCTTGACAGGGGGCACTGAAGCTTTCTTT. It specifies CASSLTGGTEAFF.

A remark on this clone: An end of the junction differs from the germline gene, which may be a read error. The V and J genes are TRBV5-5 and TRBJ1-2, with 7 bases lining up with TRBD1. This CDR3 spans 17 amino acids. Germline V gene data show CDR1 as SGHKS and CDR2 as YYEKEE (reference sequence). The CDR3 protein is CASRLEGDRVINYGYTF. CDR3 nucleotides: TGTGCCAGCAGATTGGAGGGTGACAGGGTGATTAACTATGGCTACACCTTC.

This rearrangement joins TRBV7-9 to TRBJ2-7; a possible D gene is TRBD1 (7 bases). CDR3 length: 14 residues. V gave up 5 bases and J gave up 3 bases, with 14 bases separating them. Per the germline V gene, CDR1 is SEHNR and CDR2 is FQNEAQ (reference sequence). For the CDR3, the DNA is TGTGCCAGCAGCGCGGGACAGACTTACTACGAGCAGTACTTC. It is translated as CASSAGQTYYEQYF.

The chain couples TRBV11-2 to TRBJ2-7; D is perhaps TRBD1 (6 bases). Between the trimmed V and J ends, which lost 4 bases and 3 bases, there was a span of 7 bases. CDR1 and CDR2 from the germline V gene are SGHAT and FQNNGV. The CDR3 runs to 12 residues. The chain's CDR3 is CASSSQGYEQYF. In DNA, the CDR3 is TGTGCCAGCAGCTCACAGGGCTACGAGCAGTACTTC.

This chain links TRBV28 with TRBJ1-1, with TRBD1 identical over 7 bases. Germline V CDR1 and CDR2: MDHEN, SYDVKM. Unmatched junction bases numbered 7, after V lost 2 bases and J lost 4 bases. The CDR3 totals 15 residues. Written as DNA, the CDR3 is TGTGCCAGCAGTTTACCGACAGGGACGGGCACTGAAGCTTTCTTT. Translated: CASSLPTGTGTEAFF.

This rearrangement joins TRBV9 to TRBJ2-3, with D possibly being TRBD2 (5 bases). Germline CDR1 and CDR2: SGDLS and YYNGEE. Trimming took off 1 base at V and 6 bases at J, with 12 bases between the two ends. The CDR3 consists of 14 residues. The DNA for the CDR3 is TGTGCCAGCAGCGTAACCACCAGAGGGGATACGCAGTATTTT. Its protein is CASSVTTRGDTQYF.

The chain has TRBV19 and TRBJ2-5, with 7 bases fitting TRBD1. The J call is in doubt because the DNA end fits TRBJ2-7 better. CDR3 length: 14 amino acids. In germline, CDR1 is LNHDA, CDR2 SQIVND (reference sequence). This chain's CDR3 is CASSMEQGTYEQYF. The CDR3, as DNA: TGTGCCAGTAGTATGGAACAGGGGACCTACGAGCAGTACTTC.

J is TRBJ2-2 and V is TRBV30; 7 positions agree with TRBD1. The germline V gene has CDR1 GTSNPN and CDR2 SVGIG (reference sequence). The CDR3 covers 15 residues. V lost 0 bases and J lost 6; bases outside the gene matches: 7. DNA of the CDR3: TGTGCCTGGAGTGTACAGGGGACGGTGGCCGGGGAGCTGTTTTTT. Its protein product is CAWSVQGTVAGELFF.

The CDR3 region is CASSQDRGNTEAFF. The CDR3 DNA reads as TGCGCCAGCAGCCAGGACAGGGGAAACACTGAAGCTTTCTTT. The chain carries TRBV5-1 and TRBJ1-1; 9 bases map to TRBD1. Per germline, CDR1 SGHRS and CDR2 YFSETQ. This CDR3 has 14 amino acids. Trimming cost V 4 bases and J 2 bases; bases outside gene matches: 3.

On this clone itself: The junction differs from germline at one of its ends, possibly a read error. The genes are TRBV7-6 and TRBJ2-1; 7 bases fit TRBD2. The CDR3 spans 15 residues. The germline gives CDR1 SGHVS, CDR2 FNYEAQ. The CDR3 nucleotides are TGTGCCAGCAGCTTAGTAACTAGCGCCTACAATGAGCAGCTCTTC. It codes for CASSLVTSAYNEQLF.

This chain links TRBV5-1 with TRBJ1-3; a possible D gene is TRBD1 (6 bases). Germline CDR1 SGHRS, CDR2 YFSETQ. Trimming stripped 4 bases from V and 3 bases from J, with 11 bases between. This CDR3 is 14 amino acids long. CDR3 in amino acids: CASSPAGVGNTIYF. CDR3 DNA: TGCGCCAGCAGCCCGGCAGGGGTTGGAAACACCATATATTTT.

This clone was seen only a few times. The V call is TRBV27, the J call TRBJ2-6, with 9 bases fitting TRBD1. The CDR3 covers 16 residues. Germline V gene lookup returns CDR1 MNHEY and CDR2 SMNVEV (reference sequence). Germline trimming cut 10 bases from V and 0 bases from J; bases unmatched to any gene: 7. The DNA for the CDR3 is TGTGCCACTAGGCGGGACAGGGACTCTGGGGCCAACGTCCTGACTTTC. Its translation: CATRRDRDSGANVLTF.

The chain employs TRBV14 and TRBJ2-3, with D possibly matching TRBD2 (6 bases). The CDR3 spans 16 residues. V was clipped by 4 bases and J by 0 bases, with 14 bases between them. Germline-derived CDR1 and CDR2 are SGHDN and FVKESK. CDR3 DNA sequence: TGTGCCAGCAGCCCGGAGGAGGGGCGTAGCACAGATACGCAGTATTTT. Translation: CASSPEEGRSTDTQYF.

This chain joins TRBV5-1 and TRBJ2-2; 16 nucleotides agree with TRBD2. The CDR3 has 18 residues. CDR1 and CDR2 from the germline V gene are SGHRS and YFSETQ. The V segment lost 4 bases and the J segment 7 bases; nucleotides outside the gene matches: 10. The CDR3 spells CASSPGLAGGRRDGELFF. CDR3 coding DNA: TGCGCCAGCAGCCCGGGACTAGCGGGAGGGCGTCGGGACGGGGAGCTGTTTTTT.

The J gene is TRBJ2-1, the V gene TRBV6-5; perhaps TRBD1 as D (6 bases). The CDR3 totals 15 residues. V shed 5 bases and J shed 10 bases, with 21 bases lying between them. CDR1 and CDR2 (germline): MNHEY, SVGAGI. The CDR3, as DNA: TGTGCCAGCAGTCCTACCATTGGGGGCAGAAAGGAGCAGTTCTTC. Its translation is CASSPTIGGRKEQFF.

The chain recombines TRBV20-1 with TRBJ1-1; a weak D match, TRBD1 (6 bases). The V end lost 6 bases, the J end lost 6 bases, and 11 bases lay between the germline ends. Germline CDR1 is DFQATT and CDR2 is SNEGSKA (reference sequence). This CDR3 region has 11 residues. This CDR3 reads CSADRIAEAFF. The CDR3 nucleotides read TGCAGTGCCGACAGGATCGCTGAAGCTTTCTTT.

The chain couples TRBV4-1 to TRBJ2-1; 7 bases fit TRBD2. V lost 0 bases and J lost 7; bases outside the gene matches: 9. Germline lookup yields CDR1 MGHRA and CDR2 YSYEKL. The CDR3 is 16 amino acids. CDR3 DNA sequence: TGCGCCAGCAGCCAAGATGGAGGGACTAACTCTAATGAGCAGTTCTTC. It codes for CASSQDGGTNSNEQFF.

CDR3 sequence reads: CASSIDPRTGVHRRNQPQHF. CDR3 bases: TGTGCCAGTAGTATAGATCCCCGGACAGGGGTCCATCGAAGAAATCAGCCCCAGCATTTT. This sequence joins TRBV19 and TRBJ1-5, with 9 bases matching TRBD1. Trimming took 0 bases from V and 4 from J; bases not matched to a gene: 16. The germline CDR1 and CDR2 sequences are LNHDA and SQIVND (reference sequence). This CDR3 spans 20 amino acids.